The rows below give T cell receptor beta chains drawn from one sample of a study of response to subunit inactivated influenza vaccine. Each CDR3 protein is one row after TCRdb ran MiXCR on the RT-PCR reads. The table records more than 450,000 distinct CDR3 sequences, approximately 12% of them present only once. Source: PBMCs from blood, taken on the day of vaccination. The receptors here all came from a man aged 45-60 years who received an inactivated influenza vaccine. The CDR3 runs from the conserved cysteine through the conserved F or W. D genes are given only for firm matches. The size of a clone is reported for some rows only, either as once, few or many, or as a class for expanded clones.

abundance	d_gene	v_gene	j_gene	CDR3nt	CDR3aa
many	NA	TRBV7-2	TRBJ2-5	TGTGCCAGCAGCTTAGGGGTTGGGGAGACCCAGTACTTC	CASSLGVGETQYF
few	TRBD2	TRBV4-3	TRBJ2-1	TGCGCCAGCAGGGCGCCAGTCGGACTAGCGGGAGCCTCCTCCTACAATGAGCAGTTCTTC	CASRAPVGLAGASSYNEQFF
few	NA	TRBV29-1	TRBJ1-2	TGCAGCGTTGAACTCAGGGGTTCGGGCTACACCTTC	CSVELRGSGYTF
NA	NA	TRBV9	TRBJ2-7	TGTGCCAGCAGCGGGCAGGATCTCAATGTCGAGCAGTACTTC	CASSGQDLNVEQYF
NA	NA	TRBV28	TRBJ2-3	TGTGCCAGCAGTCCCGAGACGGGGGTCACAGATACGCAGTATTTT	CASSPETGVTDTQYF
NA	TRBD2	TRBV25-1	TRBJ2-7	TGTGCCAGTAGTGAAGGGACTAGCGGGTTCTACGAGCAGTACTTC	CASSEGTSGFYEQYF
NA	TRBD1	TRBV3-1	TRBJ2-2	TGTGCCAGCAGCGTAACCGGGACAGGGAGCCTCACCGGGGAGCTGTTTTTT	CASSVTGTGSLTGELFF
NA	NA	TRBV7-8	TRBJ2-1	TGTGCCAGCTCTACACTAGGGAACAATGAGCAGTTCTTC	CASSTLGNNEQFF
few	TRBD2	TRBV10-3	TRBJ2-1	TGTGCCATCAGTCTAGCGGGAGGGGATGAGCAGTTCTTC	CAISLAGGDEQFF
few	TRBD1	TRBV27	TRBJ2-7	TGTGCCAGCAGTTTACAAAGACAGGGGGTCTACGAGCAGTACTTC	CASSLQRQGVYEQYF
few	TRBD1	TRBV29-1	TRBJ1-6	TGCAGCGCACGACAGGGAAGCGTCAATTCACCCCTCCACTTT	CSARQGSVNSPLHF
few	NA	TRBV11-1	TRBJ2-7	TGTGCCAGCAGTCGGCCGAACTCCTACGAGCAGTACTTC	CASSRPNSYEQYF
NA	TRBD1	TRBV12-3/TRBV12-4	TRBJ2-7	TGTGCCAGCAGTTTAGCCCTTTCCGGGACAGGTTACTACGAGCAGTACTTC	CASSLALSGTGYYEQYF
NA	TRBD2	TRBV11-2	TRBJ2-1	TGTGCCAGCCGATCTTATGCGGGGAGGGGCAATGAGCAGTTCTTC	CASRSYAGRGNEQFF
NA	TRBD2	TRBV19	TRBJ2-7	TGTGCCAGTAGTTTGGTAGCGGGAGTCACCAACTCCTACGAGCAGTACTTC	CASSLVAGVTNSYEQYF
NA	NA	TRBV7-2	TRBJ1-5	TGTGCCAGCAGCTTAATGGGGACGGGAAACAATCAGCCCCAGCATTTT	CASSLMGTGNNQPQHF
many	NA	TRBV12-3/TRBV12-4	TRBJ2-1	TGTGCCAGCACTCCAGGGGGCGGGGGGCCTTACAATGAGCAGTTCTTC	CASTPGGGGPYNEQFF
NA	NA	TRBV2	TRBJ2-5	TGTGCCAGCAGTGACAGGCCCGGAGTGGAGACCCAGTACTTC	CASSDRPGVETQYF
many	NA	TRBV7-2	TRBJ1-5	TGTGCCAGCAGCTTAGGTCGGAGTAGCAATCAGCCCCAGCATTTT	CASSLGRSSNQPQHF
NA	NA	TRBV5-1	TRBJ1-6	TGCGCCAGCAGCTCAACAGCGGGCGGGAATTCACCCCTCCACTTT	CASSSTAGGNSPLHF
few	TRBD1	TRBV7-2	TRBJ2-7	TGTGCCAGCAGCTTGTGGGACAGCCGCGGAAGCGAGCAGTACTTC	CASSLWDSRGSEQYF
NA	NA	TRBV21-1	TRBJ1-2	TGTGCCAGCAGCAAACACCAAGCCGGGGGCGACTATGGCTACACCTTC	CASSKHQAGGDYGYTF
few	TRBD2	TRBV4-3	TRBJ2-1	TGCGCCAGCAGCCAAGAGGGGGGACTAACCCCCATCGAGCAGTTCTTC	CASSQEGGLTPIEQFF
NA	TRBD2	TRBV20-1	TRBJ2-1	TGCAGTGCTAGAGATCTACTAGCGGCCCTAGCGGAGCAGTTCTTC	CSARDLLAALAEQFF
few	NA	TRBV27	TRBJ2-3	TGTGCCAGCAGTCTTAGACACACAGATACGCAGTATTTT	CASSLRHTDTQYF
few	NA	TRBV20-1	TRBJ2-2	TGCAGTGCTAGCGGGACTCGGGGCACCGGGGAGCTGTTTTTT	CSASGTRGTGELFF
NA	NA	TRBV6-2/TRBV6-3	TRBJ1-5	TGTGCCAGCAGTTACGGGGGGCCCCAGCATTTT	CASSYGGPQHF
many	NA	TRBV18	TRBJ2-5	TGTGCCAGCTCACCCTCGGGTAGAGAGACCCAGTACTTC	CASSPSGRETQYF
many	TRBD1	TRBV5-1	TRBJ2-7	TGCGCCAGCAGACCTCCGGGACAGGGGGTCCACTCCTACGAGCAGTACTTC	CASRPPGQGVHSYEQYF
NA	NA	TRBV6-5	TRBJ1-4	TGTGCCAGCAGTTATTCGCGATGTGAAAAACTGTTTTTT	CASSYSRCEKLFF
few	NA	TRBV27	TRBJ1-2	TGTGCCACCGGATCGCCGGGGAACTATGGCTACACCTTC	CATGSPGNYGYTF
many	NA	TRBV12-3/TRBV12-4	TRBJ2-5	TGTGCCAGCAGTTTCGTGGGGGAGACCCAGTACTTC	CASSFVGETQYF
few	NA	TRBV27	TRBJ2-7	TGTGCCAGCAGCCCGGGCGGGGGCTATTCCTACGAGCAGTACTTC	CASSPGGGYSYEQYF
few	NA	TRBV9	TRBJ2-2	TGTGCCAGCAGCGGCCGCAGGGGGGACGGGGAGCTGTTTTTT	CASSGRRGDGELFF
many	TRBD2	TRBV10-3	TRBJ2-1	TGTGCCATCAGTGAGGGGACTAGCGGGATTGAAGATGAGCAGTTCTTC	CAISEGTSGIEDEQFF
NA	NA	TRBV12-3/TRBV12-4	TRBJ1-1	TGTGCCAGCACCCCATCGGGCAGAGGGACTGAAGCTTTCTTT	CASTPSGRGTEAFF
NA	NA	TRBV28	TRBJ2-6	TGTGCCAGCAGTTGGACTACCGGGGCCAACGTCCTGACTTTC	CASSWTTGANVLTF
NA	NA	TRBV18	TRBJ2-6	TGTGCCAGCTCACCCCCCCGGGGGGCAGGGGCCAACGTCCTGACTTTC	CASSPPRGAGANVLTF
NA	TRBD2	TRBV5-1	TRBJ2-7	TGCGCCAGCAGCCAACGGTTGGGGGAGGGAAGCTACGAGCAGTACTTC	CASSQRLGEGSYEQYF
many	NA	TRBV5-1	TRBJ2-1	TGCGCCAGCAGCATAACCGGGACGATCGGTGAGCAGTTCTTC	CASSITGTIGEQFF
few	NA	TRBV5-5	TRBJ1-3	TGTGCCAGCAGCTTGGTACGCACGAACTCTGGAAACACCATATATTTT	CASSLVRTNSGNTIYF
few	NA	TRBV6-6	TRBJ2-7	TGTGCCAGCAGTTACCGAGCTTGGTACGAGCAGTACTTC	CASSYRAWYEQYF
NA	NA	TRBV12-3/TRBV12-4	TRBJ2-7	TGTGCCAGCAGGTTTTCCTATTACGAGCAGTACTTC	CASRFSYYEQYF
NA	NA	TRBV9	TRBJ1-2	TGTGCCAGCAGCGTAGGTAGGAGCGCTAACTATGGCTACACCTTC	CASSVGRSANYGYTF
NA	NA	TRBV12-3/TRBV12-4	TRBJ2-1	TGTGCCAGCCTTATTGGGGGGGGCCGCGATGAGCAGTTCTTC	CASLIGGGRDEQFF
NA	TRBD1	TRBV28	TRBJ1-5	TGTGCCAGCAGTGGGGACAGGGGGCGGGAGAATCAGCCCCAGCATTTT	CASSGDRGRENQPQHF
NA	TRBD2	TRBV18	TRBJ2-1	TGTGCCAGCTCACCGCCCGGGAGGATCGGATACAATGAGCAGTTCTTC	CASSPPGRIGYNEQFF
few	TRBD2	TRBV7-8	TRBJ2-5	TGTGCCAGCAGCAAATTAAACTTAGGGACTAGCGGGAAGGAGACCCAGTACTTC	CASSKLNLGTSGKETQYF
many	NA	TRBV20-1	TRBJ2-1	TGCAGTGCTAGACCCCGACACAACTCCTACAATGAGCAGTTCTTC	CSARPRHNSYNEQFF